This T cell receptor beta chain was observed in a study of blood T cell repertoires in COVID-19. As for the study in general: T cells, B-cell-depleted T cells, or PBMCs provided the cDNA or gDNA that served as material.

The CDR3 extends over 16 amino acids. The ends lost 4 bases at V and 7 bases at J; junction bases unmatched: 8. Germline V gene data show CDR1 as MNHEY and CDR2 as SMNVEV (reference sequence). The protocol was immunoSEQ multiplex PCR, while the TCRdb copy is restricted to in-frame clones and leaves out a portion. The sample shows fewer than 200,000 clones, 82% of them seen only once. The TCR originated in a woman in her thirties or forties with COVID-19, enrolled during active disease. Source material: peripheral blood. The chain is built from TRBV27 and TRBJ2-1, with TRBD1 identical over 12 bases. The CDR3 nucleotides read TGTGCCAGCAGTTCCCTGGGGACAGGGGGCAGGAATGAGCAGTTCTTC. It yields the protein CASSSLGTGGRNEQFF.